The 30 T cell receptor beta chains below all came from one sample that was sequenced in a study of identical twins. A single record per CDR3 protein comes from TCRdb applying MiXCR to the 5' RACE reads. Among roughly 480,000 distinct CDR3 sequences listed, more than 20% were seen once. In addition, the sample was reused for a study of T cells expressing NK-cell markers.

Sample: CD4+ T cells sorted from blood. The receptor set was obtained from a woman younger than 35 in good health.

The chain uses TRBV5-1 and TRBJ2-3, with 8 bases identical to TRBD2. V was clipped by 6 bases and J by 2 bases; unmatched bases: 11. CDR1 SGHRS and CDR2 YFSETQ come from the germline V gene. The CDR3 sequence is 16 residues long. The CDR3 DNA follows: TGCGCCAGCACTCTCCTCCTAGCGGGCAACACAGATACGCAGTATTTT. Its translation: CASTLLLAGNTDTQYF.

There are a few counts of this clonotype. This chain connects TRBV19 to TRBJ1-5; D possibly corresponds to TRBD1 (5 bases). V shed 7 bases and J shed 1 base, with 11 bases lying between them. Germline CDR1 LNHDA, CDR2 SQIVND (reference sequence). CDR3 size: 14 residues. CDR3 DNA sequence: TGTGCCAGTAACCCGGGACGGAGCAATCAGCCCCAGCATTTT. This codes for CASNPGRSNQPQHF.

This clonotype was found a few times. The chain recombines TRBV12-3 or TRBV12-4 with TRBJ2-5; D is tentatively TRBD1 or TRBD2 (5 bases each). The length of the CDR3 is 15 residues. Trimming shortened V by 4 bases and J by 7 bases, and 19 bases separated the two germline ends. The DNA of the CDR3 is TGTGCCAGCAGTTCATTTCTGGGGCTTGGAGGGACCCAGTACTTC. Protein product: CASSSFLGLGGTQYF.

This clonotype was seen only a few times. The chain has TRBV5-1 and TRBJ2-1; D is possibly TRBD1 or TRBD2 (5 bases each). Germline V gene data show CDR1 as SGHRS and CDR2 as YFSETQ. There are 15 residues in the CDR3. Deletions cut 4 bases from V and 7 bases from J, with 18 bases between. The CDR3: CASSTLPGRENEQFF. CDR3 nucleotide sequence: TGCGCCAGCAGCACCTTACCGGGACGAGAAAATGAGCAGTTCTTC.

This clonotype has just a few counts. The V call is TRBV9, the J call TRBJ2-2; TRBD2 aligns across 9 bases. Germline CDR1 reads SGDLS; CDR2 reads YYNGEE. This CDR3 has 16 residues. V lost 2 bases to trimming and J lost 3 bases; unmatched junction nucleotides: 5. The CDR3 region is CASSVRTSEYTGELFF. CDR3 coding DNA: TGTGCCAGCAGCGTGAGGACTAGCGAGTACACCGGGGAGCTGTTTTTT.

The chain carries TRBV20-1 and TRBJ1-1; no clear D. The ends were cut back, 7 bases at V and 5 bases at J, with 14 bases in the middle. There are 12 residues in the CDR3. Germline V CDR1 and CDR2: DFQATT, SNEGSKA (reference sequence). CDR3 nucleotide sequence: TGCAGTGTCGATGTGAGGGTGACTGAAGCTTTCTTT. Translated: CSVDVRVTEAFF.

V and J are TRBV6-2 or TRBV6-3 and TRBJ2-1; 7 bases agree with TRBD1. The J segment lost 16 bases and the V segment lost 4 bases, leaving 7 bases of the junction unmatched. Germline values: CDR1 MNHEY, CDR2 SVGEGT. The CDR3 is 11 residues long. CDR3 in amino acids: CASSLRDSIFF. Written as DNA, the CDR3 is TGTGCCAGCAGTTTAAGGGACAGCATATTCTTC.

The chain combines TRBV11-2 with TRBJ2-3; the match to TRBD2 covers 8 bases. J gave up 0 bases and V 5 bases, and 7 bases lay outside the gene matches. The CDR3 runs 16 residues. From germline, CDR1 is SGHAT and CDR2 FQNNGV. The CDR3 DNA is TGTGCCAGCAGCCCTTTACGGGGGGGGAGCACAGATACGCAGTATTTT. The encoded protein is CASSPLRGGSTDTQYF.

This clonotype has a handful of counts. The chain links TRBV12-3 or TRBV12-4 to TRBJ1-1; D is undetermined. V was pared by 7 bases and J by 4 bases, with 16 bases between. The CDR3 loop spans 14 amino acids. CDR3 in DNA: TGTGCCAGCACCCCCGGGCGGCTTGGCACTGAAGCTTTCTTT. Its translation is CASTPGRLGTEAFF.

This rearrangement joins TRBV20-1 to TRBJ2-7; TRBD2 matches 8 bases. The germline V gene encodes CDR1 DFQATT and CDR2 SNEGSKA (reference sequence). The CDR3 covers 15 residues. J gave up 7 bases and V 1 base, and 12 bases lay outside the gene matches. The CDR3 DNA is TGCAGTGCTAGAGTCGGGGGGGGGAGACCTTGGGAGCAGTACTTC. This sequence encodes CSARVGGGRPWEQYF.

The sample holds one count of this clonotype. In DNA, the CDR3 is TGTGCCCGACCGGGGGGGCCATCGAACACCGGGGAGCTGTTTTTT. Translated, it gives CARPGGPSNTGELFF. The chain is built from TRBV7-9 and TRBJ2-2, with 8 bases that match TRBD2. The ends lost 11 bases at V and 0 bases at J; junction bases unmatched: 8. Per germline, CDR1 SEHNR and CDR2 FQNEAQ (reference sequence). The CDR3 sequence is 15 residues long.

A few counts support this clonotype. The CDR3 DNA reads as TGTGCCAGCAGCCAAGAGAGGATGAACACTGAAGCTTTCTTT. Its protein product is CASSQERMNTEAFF. J is TRBJ1-1 and V is TRBV3-1; D unresolved. CDR3 length equals 14 residues. Trimming removed 0 bases from V and 0 bases from J, with 5 bases in between. CDR1 and CDR2 from the germline V gene are LGHDT and YNNKEL (reference sequence).

This clonotype was seen only a few times. The rearrangement joins TRBV5-5 to TRBJ2-2; D possibly uses TRBD1 or TRBD2 (6 bases each). CDR1 and CDR2 (germline): SGHKS, YYEKEE (reference sequence). The V end lost 4 bases, the J end lost 3 bases, and 16 bases lay between the germline ends. The CDR3 totals 16 residues. CDR3 protein: CASSPGIRGDTGELFF. Written as DNA, the CDR3 is TGTGCCAGCAGCCCGGGGATAAGGGGGGACACCGGGGAGCTGTTTTTT.

This clonotype was seen only once. V gene TRBV11-2 combines with J gene TRBJ2-1; D unresolved. This CDR3 region has 14 residues. CDR1 and CDR2 from the germline V gene are SGHAT and FQNNGV. Between the trimmed V and J ends, which lost 4 bases and 8 bases, there was a span of 15 bases. CDR3 residues: CASSSGLLSHEQFF. CDR3 sequence (DNA): TGTGCCAGCAGCTCAGGCTTACTTTCACATGAGCAGTTCTTC.

The DNA of the CDR3 is TGCGCCAGCAGCTTAAACGGGAGGGCCGTAGATACGCAGTATTTT. This gives the protein CASSLNGRAVDTQYF. The V call is TRBV5-1, the J call TRBJ2-3; 8 bases line up with TRBD2. Germline CDR1 is SGHRS and CDR2 is YFSETQ. The length of the CDR3 is 15 residues. V was clipped by 2 bases and J by 5 bases; unmatched bases: 7.

Of note for this clonotype: This may stem from a read error, because a much larger clone lies one nucleotide away. The V gene is TRBV27, the J gene TRBJ2-6, with TRBD2 matching over 10 bases. Trimming took 6 bases from V and 4 from J; bases not matched to a gene: 9. The CDR3 totals 17 residues. In germline, CDR1 is MNHEY, CDR2 SMNVEV (reference sequence). The CDR3: CASRSPGLARGANVLTF. CDR3 sequence (DNA): TGTGCCAGCAGATCCCCGGGACTAGCGAGAGGGGCCAACGTCCTGACTTTC.

This rearrangement joins TRBV6-1 to TRBJ2-4; D possibly matches TRBD1 or TRBD2 (5 bases each). Germline-derived CDR1 and CDR2 are MNHNS and SASEGT. The CDR3 length is 14 residues. Trimming removed 6 bases from V and 7 bases from J, with 16 bases in between. CDR3 sequence: CASRPGRSFNIQYF. Here the CDR3 DNA reads TGTGCCAGCAGACCGGGACGGTCTTTTAACATTCAGTACTTC.

This clonotype was seen only a few times. The chain has TRBV12-3 or TRBV12-4 and TRBJ2-3; D remains unclear. CDR3 size: 14 residues. Trimming pared 5 bases from V and 2 bases from J, leaving 11 bases between. The CDR3, as DNA: TGTGCCAGCAGTGCAACATCAGACACAGATACGCAGTATTTT. Translation gives CASSATSDTDTQYF.

The CDR3 region has the DNA TGTGCCAGCAGCTTAGATCGGGACGTTGATGGCTACACCTTC. Amino acids: CASSLDRDVDGYTF. The rearrangement uses TRBV11-2 and TRBJ1-2, with D tentatively TRBD1 (5 bases). The germline gives CDR1 SGHAT, CDR2 FQNNGV. CDR3 length equals 14 residues. Between the trimmed V and J ends, which lost 0 bases and 6 bases, there was a span of 11 bases.

The V call is TRBV7-9, the J call TRBJ2-7; 10 positions match TRBD1. CDR1 is SEHNR, CDR2 FQNEAQ, per germline (reference sequence). The CDR3 is made up of 15 amino acids. Trimming cost V 5 bases and J 3 bases; bases outside gene matches: 7. Written as DNA, the CDR3 is TGTGCCAGCAGCGTTGGGACAGGGGATAGCTACGAGCAGTACTTC. Its translation is CASSVGTGDSYEQYF.

The chain employs TRBV6-5 and TRBJ2-7; a possible D gene is TRBD1 (6 bases). CDR1 is MNHEY, CDR2 SVGAGI, per germline. The ends were cut back, 2 bases at V and 2 bases at J, with 19 bases in the middle. The CDR3 contains 17 residues. The CDR3 loop is CASSYGPLDSLPYEQYF. DNA for the CDR3: TGTGCCAGCAGTTACGGTCCCCTGGACAGCCTTCCCTACGAGCAGTACTTC.

A few counts support this clonotype. The chain employs TRBV20-1 and TRBJ1-1; D might be TRBD1 (5 bases). CDR3 length: 12 amino acids. The germline V gene encodes CDR1 DFQATT and CDR2 SNEGSKA (reference sequence). V shed 0 bases and J shed 10 bases, with 12 bases lying between them. The CDR3 nucleotides read TGCAGTGCTAGAGATCTGGGGGGTGTAGCTTTCTTT. Residues: CSARDLGGVAFF.

This rearrangement joins TRBV5-1 to TRBJ2-3; possible D gene TRBD2, 6 bases. In germline, CDR1 is SGHRS, CDR2 YFSETQ. The CDR3 has 15 amino acids. V lost 7 bases, J lost 6 bases, and 21 bases lay in between. The CDR3 DNA reads TGCGCCAGCGCGGGGACTCCGGGGTATAGGGATACGCAGTATTTT. It yields the protein CASAGTPGYRDTQYF.

As concerns this clonotype: A much larger clone differs from this one at a single base, so this may be a read error. The chain employs TRBV5-5 and TRBJ2-7; the D call may be TRBD1 or TRBD2 (5 bases each). The CDR3 has 16 amino acids. In germline, CDR1 is SGHKS, CDR2 YYEKEE (reference sequence). Trimming shortened V by 4 bases and J by 0 bases, and 17 bases separated the two germline ends. The CDR3 DNA is TGTGCCAGCAGCCCCGGGCTACTCGGGACCTCCTACGAGCAGTACTTC. Translation: CASSPGLLGTSYEQYF.

The chain links TRBV20-1 to TRBJ1-2; 9 bases align to TRBD1. Trimming at V came to 6 bases and at J to 9 bases, leaving 5 bases not matched to a gene. The CDR3 has 11 residues. Germline V CDR1 and CDR2: DFQATT, SNEGSKA (reference sequence). The CDR3, as DNA: TGCAGTGCCACAGGGGGCGCGAGCTACACCTTC. Amino acid sequence: CSATGGASYTF.

The chain is built from TRBV5-4 and TRBJ2-3; TRBD2 matches at 7 bases. Losses at the gene ends were 2 bases for V and 4 bases for J; bases not matched to a gene: 10. This CDR3 comprises 16 residues. Germline CDR1 reads SGHNT; CDR2 reads YYREEE (reference sequence). The CDR3 DNA reads TGTGCCAGCAGCTTTCACGGCGGGGGTAGCTCAGATACGCAGTATTTT. Its translation is CASSFHGGGSSDTQYF.

The V and J genes are TRBV20-1 and TRBJ2-5; TRBD1 is a possible D gene (5 bases). The V and J ends lost 0 bases and 5 bases respectively, with 13 bases between them. This CDR3 contains 14 residues. The germline V gene encodes CDR1 DFQATT and CDR2 SNEGSKA (reference sequence). The CDR3 reads CSARDPGRVETQYF. The DNA of the CDR3 is TGCAGTGCTAGAGATCCCGGCAGGGTGGAGACCCAGTACTTC.

This clonotype has only a few counts. The rearrangement uses TRBV4-2 and TRBJ2-5; D may be TRBD2 (5 bases). This CDR3 is 17 amino acids long. The V and J ends lost 1 base and 5 bases respectively, with 20 bases between them. Looked up from germline, CDR1 is LGHNA and CDR2 is YNFKEQ. The CDR3 DNA reads TGTGCCAGCAGCCAAGTTGGAATTTTGAGGGCTGGGGAGACCCAGTACTTC. Its protein is CASSQVGILRAGETQYF.

This sequence joins TRBV11-2 and TRBJ2-3; D is perhaps TRBD2 (5 bases). The germline CDR1 and CDR2 sequences are SGHAT and FQNNGV. The CDR3 extends over 14 amino acids. Trimming shortened V by 6 bases and J by 5 bases, and 15 bases separated the two germline ends. The CDR3 DNA reads as TGTGCCAGCAGACTCCGGACTGGCCTAGATACGCAGTATTTT. As protein: CASRLRTGLDTQYF. The variable domain in full, with the rest retrieved from reference TRBV11-2 and TRBJ2-3, is EAGVAQSPRYKIIEKRQSVAFWCNPISGHATLYWYQQILGQGPKLLIQFQNNGVVDDSQLPKDRFSAERLKGVDSTLKIQPAKLEDSAVYLCASRLRTGLDTQYFGPGTRLTVL.

The V call is TRBV9, the J call TRBJ2-1; D is unresolved. The CDR3 spans 15 residues. CDR1 and CDR2 (germline): SGDLS, YYNGEE. Trimming cost V 0 bases and J 6 bases, with 13 bases left between them. CDR3 nucleotides: TGTGCCAGCAGCGTAGGGCGTCCAGAAAGCAATGAGCAGTTCTTC. It codes for CASSVGRPESNEQFF.